The T cell receptor (beta chain) under discussion was sequenced for a study of patients and donors after allogeneic stem cell transplantation. The table lists this clonotype with many counts. Between the trimmed V and J ends, which lost 6 bases and 14 bases, there was a span of 14 bases. The CDR3 is 12 residues long. Using its own MiXCR run on the RT-PCR reads, TCRdb lists one record per CDR3 protein. This table has about 160,000 distinct CDR3 sequences, more than 20% appearing once. V and J are TRBV12-3 or TRBV12-4 and TRBJ1-6; D is unresolved. The sample was blood, either unsorted or a sorted T cell fraction (not recorded which). The source is a human donor who was either an allogeneic HSCT recipient or a stem cell or donor lymphocyte infusion donor (not recorded which). It is not recorded whose cells these are; they may come from a transplant donor. Here the CDR3 reads CASSRGPRALHF. CDR3 nucleotides: TGTGCCAGCAGCCGCGGACCTCGGGCCCTCCACTTT.